This T cell receptor (beta chain) was retrieved from a study of T cells after yellow fever vaccination (dated by TCRdb to between 2017 and 2020). In the study overall: The SMART-Seq v4 Ultra Low Input RNA kit was used to prepare libraries from fractions with low cell numbers. Bulk TCR alpha and beta repertoires were sequenced longitudinally to track T-cell clones before and after primary and booster YFV17D yellow fever vaccination. Two healthy male donors, one aged 18 to 29 and one aged 30 to 39 years, made up the cohort. Blood was drawn at multiple timepoints before and after primary and secondary immunization, with bulk PBMC replicates and cell subsets isolated.

TCR cDNA was synthesized by 5'RACE template switching, which introduced a universal primer site and unique molecular identifiers. Priming of cDNA synthesis was performed from both the TCR alpha and TCR beta constant segments. Library amplification involved two PCR steps, and the second step added sample barcodes and sequencing adapters. Sequencing of the libraries was done on either Illumina HiSeq 2500 (2x100 bp) or NovaSeq (2x150 bp). Per the original workflow: MIGEC handled demultiplexing of reads and collapsing into UMI consensus sequences, while MiXCR performed V(D)J alignment. Clonotypes responding to the vaccine were identified with edgeR on replicate PBMC samples, with the criteria of FDR below 0.01 and a log2 fold change above 5 up to day 15. Bulk clonotypes were assigned CD4 or CD8 identity according to which sequenced CD4 or CD8 repertoire held them at higher abundance. TCRdb reran the public reads through fastp at Q25 and MiXCR, keeping productive beta chains. Each entry is one CDR3 protein sequence, shown with its most common DNA and genes. TCRdb's processing, not the study's, gives the V and J calls here. The sample table records about 550,000 distinct CDR3 sequences; 19% of these occur just once. In total, the top ten clones hold about 13% of the sample.

Summary of the overall study and its limitations: Most clones expanded after primary vaccination were re-detected after the booster (almost 98% of CD4 and 80% to 90% of CD8), suggesting broad memory maintenance. Because only a couple of donors were included in the study, the extent to which the findings can be generalized is limited. The secondary T-cell response was weaker than the primary response but faster, peaking on day 5 instead of day 15. A small fraction of clonotypes showed up in both the CD4 and CD8 compartments, probably as a result of convergent recombination. Computational filtering was needed because FACS-sorted repertoires could contain abundant contaminating clonotypes from the bulk population.

Explained via the paper, the treatment or condition label denotes: live attenuated yellow fever vaccine strain. Two biological replicates of bulk PBMCs were collected at each blood-draw timepoint. A standard Ficoll-Paque protocol was used to isolate PBMCs from peripheral blood. TriZol was used to extract RNA from bulk PBMCs, from CD4 and CD8 fractions, and from dextramer-positive and dextramer-negative fractions. Reading the germline V gene gives CDR1 SGHTA and CDR2 FQGNSA. Including the terminal cysteine and phenylalanine, the CDR3 comprises 13 residues. Just CDR3 DNA is preserved here, 39 bases in frame from base 1. V lost 5 bases and J lost 2 bases; the stretch between them is 10 bases long. This clonotype turned up a few times. Its recognized antigen is unknown. Base qualities are not at hand, and no much larger clone is one base apart.

The V and J segments used are TRBV7-2 and TRBJ2-7, with no D gene named confidently. This material consisted of PBMCs, taken 15 days after the yellow fever booster vaccination. The TCR originated in a man younger than 45 who received the YFV17D yellow fever vaccine. The sequence in DNA is TGTGCCAGCAGCGCCCGACAAGCCTACGAGCAGTACTTC. This translates into CASSARQAYEQYF.